The T cell receptor (beta chain) described here comes from a study of shared clonotypes between healthy human individuals. The CDR3 extends over 14 amino acids. Trimming removed 2 bases at V and 7 bases at J, with 12 bases between. CDR1 and CDR2 (germline): LNHDA, SQIVND (reference sequence). This clone was recorded at least ten times. Clones were sequenced by immunoSEQ multiplex PCR, and TCRdb holds only the in-frame ones, with some missing. This table holds about 110,000 clones, around 71% found once. This clonotype was sampled from a woman aged 25 to 39 in good health. The chain combines TRBV19 with TRBJ1-5; D unclear. The sequencing input was memory CD8+ T cells sorted from blood. This sample's subset: CD45RO+ cells pooled with CCR7-negative TemRA cells. In DNA, the CDR3 is TGTGCCAGTAGTATATCCGTTCCGGGGCAGCCCCAGCATTTT. Its protein is CASSISVPGQPQHF.